This TCR beta chain derives from a study of blood T cell repertoires in COVID-19. Study information: Samples representing acute and convalescent COVID-19 were sourced from the United States, Italy and Spain. PBMCs, B-cell-depleted T cells, or T cells were the source of the cDNA or gDNA that made up the material.

V lost 2 bases, J lost 5 bases, and 15 bases lay in between. The V gene's germline CDR1 is MNHNY and CDR2 SVGAGI (reference sequence). The CDR3 spans 15 residues. As originally analysed: The authors estimated nucleated cell counts from reference gene primer amplification. The repertoire was sequenced with immunoSEQ multiplex PCR; TCRdb's copy has only in-frame clones and lacks some. Clone size and the V and J calls come from that table; the DNA yielded D and trimming. The sample has 150,000 to 200,000 clones; roughly 81% are singletons. The sequencing input was peripheral blood. The sequence came from a man in his forties who had recovered from COVID-19. The rearrangement links TRBV6-6 to TRBJ1-1; D is perhaps TRBD1 (6 bases). CDR3 nucleotides: TGTGCCAGCAGTTACCATACAGGGACGGGGACTGAAGCTTTCTTT. This translates into CASSYHTGTGTEAFF.